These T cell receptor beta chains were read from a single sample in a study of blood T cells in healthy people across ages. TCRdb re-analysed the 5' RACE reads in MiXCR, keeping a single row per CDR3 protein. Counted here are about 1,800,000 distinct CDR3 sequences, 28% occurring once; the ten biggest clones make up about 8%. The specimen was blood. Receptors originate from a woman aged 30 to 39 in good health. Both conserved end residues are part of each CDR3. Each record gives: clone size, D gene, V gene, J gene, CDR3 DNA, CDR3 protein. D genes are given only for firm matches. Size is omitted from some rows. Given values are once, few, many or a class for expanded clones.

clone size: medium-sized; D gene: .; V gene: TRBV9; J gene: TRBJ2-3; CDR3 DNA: TGTGCCAGCAGCGAGGCAGACTTTAGCACAGATACGCAGTATTTT; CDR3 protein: CASSEADFSTDTQYF
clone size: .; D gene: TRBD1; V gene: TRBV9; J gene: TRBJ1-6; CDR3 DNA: TGTGCCAGCAGCGTCGGGGACAGGGGAAGTAATTCACCCCTCCACTTT; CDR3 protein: CASSVGDRGSNSPLHF
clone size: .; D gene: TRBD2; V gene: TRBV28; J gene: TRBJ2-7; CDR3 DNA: TGTGCCAGCAGTCGAAGCGGGGGGCGACTCTCCTACGAGCAGTACTTC; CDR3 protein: CASSRSGGRLSYEQYF
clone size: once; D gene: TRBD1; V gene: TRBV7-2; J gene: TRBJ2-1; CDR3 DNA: TGTGCCAGCAGCTTGTACGGACAGGGCGACGAGCAGTTCTTC; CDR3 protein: CASSLYGQGDEQFF
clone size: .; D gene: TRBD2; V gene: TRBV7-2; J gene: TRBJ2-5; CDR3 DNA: TGTGCCAGCAGCTTAGCGCCCGTCGGGGGGAAAGAGACCCAGTACTTC; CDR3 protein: CASSLAPVGGKETQYF
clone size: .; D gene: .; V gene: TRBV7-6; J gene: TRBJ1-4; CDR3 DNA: TGTGCCAGCAGCCCGGGACACCTTAATGAAAAACTGTTTTTT; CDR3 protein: CASSPGHLNEKLFF
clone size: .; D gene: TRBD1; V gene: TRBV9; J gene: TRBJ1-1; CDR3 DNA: TGTGCCAGCAGCGTGGTCAGGGGGGACACTGAAGCTTTCTTT; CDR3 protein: CASSVVRGDTEAFF
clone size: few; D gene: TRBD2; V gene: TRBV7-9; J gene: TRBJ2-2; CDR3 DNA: TGTGCCAGCAGCCCCCTGATAGGAAGCGGGGAGACCGGGGAGCTGTTTTTT; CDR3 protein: CASSPLIGSGETGELFF
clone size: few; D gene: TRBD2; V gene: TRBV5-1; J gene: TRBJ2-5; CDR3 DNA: TGCGCCAGCGGCACTAGCGGGGGGACCTCGTACCAAGAGACCCAGTACTTC; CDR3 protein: CASGTSGGTSYQETQYF
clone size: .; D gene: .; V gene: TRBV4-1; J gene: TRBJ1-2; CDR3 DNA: TGCGCCAGCAGCCGAGATCCGTGGGGACTAGCGGGCTACACCTTC; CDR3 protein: CASSRDPWGLAGYTF
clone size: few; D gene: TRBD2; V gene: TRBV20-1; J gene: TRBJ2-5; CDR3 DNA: TGCAGTGCTAGCGGGGGTCCCGGGACTAGCGTGGGAGAGACCCAGTACTTC; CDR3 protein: CSASGGPGTSVGETQYF
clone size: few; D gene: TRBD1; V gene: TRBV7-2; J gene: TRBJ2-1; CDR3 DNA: TGTGCCAGCAGTGATTCAGGGGGCAGGCAGTTCTTC; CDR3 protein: CASSDSGGRQFF
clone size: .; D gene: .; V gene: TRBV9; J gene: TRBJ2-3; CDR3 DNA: TGTGCCAGCAGCGTAGACCCCTCAGTCGGGAGCACAGATACGCAGTATTTT; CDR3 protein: CASSVDPSVGSTDTQYF
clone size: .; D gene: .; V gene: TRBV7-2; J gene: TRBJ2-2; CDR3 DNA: TGTGCCAGCAGCCACTGGGCGGGGATGAATACCGGGGAGCTGTTTTTT; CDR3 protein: CASSHWAGMNTGELFF
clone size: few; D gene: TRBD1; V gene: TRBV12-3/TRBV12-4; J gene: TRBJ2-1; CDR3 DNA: TGTGCCAGCAGTTTTCCTCGGGACAGGGGGTTTGCGGTAACGTTCTTC; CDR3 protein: CASSFPRDRGFAVTFF
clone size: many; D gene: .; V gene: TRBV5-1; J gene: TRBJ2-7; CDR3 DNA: TGCGCCAGCAGATTCCCCCCTTCGGGAGACGACGAGCAGTACTTC; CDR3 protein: CASRFPPSGDDEQYF
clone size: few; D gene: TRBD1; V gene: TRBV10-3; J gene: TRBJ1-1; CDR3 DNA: TGTGCCATCACTCCCGGGACAGAGAACACTGAAGCTTTCTTT; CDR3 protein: CAITPGTENTEAFF
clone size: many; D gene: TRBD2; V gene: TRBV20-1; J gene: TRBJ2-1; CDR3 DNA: TGCAGTGCTACAACGGCGGGTGTAGCGGGGGCCGAACCGCAGTTCTTC; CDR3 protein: CSATTAGVAGAEPQFF
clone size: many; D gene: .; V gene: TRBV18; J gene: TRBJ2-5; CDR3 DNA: TGTGCCAGCTCACCAGGGGCCGAGACCCAGTACTTC; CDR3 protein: CASSPGAETQYF
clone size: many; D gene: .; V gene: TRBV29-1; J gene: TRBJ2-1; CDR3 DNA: TGCAGCGTTGAAGATGGTAGGGAGCAGTTCTTC; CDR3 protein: CSVEDGREQFF
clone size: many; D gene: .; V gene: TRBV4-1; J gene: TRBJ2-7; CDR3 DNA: TGCGCCAGCAGCCAAGACAGGCTAGCGTTTGGGGAGCAGTACTTC; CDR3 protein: CASSQDRLAFGEQYF
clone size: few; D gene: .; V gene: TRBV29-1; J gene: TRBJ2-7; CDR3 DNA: TGCAGCGCTAGGACCCAGACCTACGAGCAGTACTTC; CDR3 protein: CSARTQTYEQYF
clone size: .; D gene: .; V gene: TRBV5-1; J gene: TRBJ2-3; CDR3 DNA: TGCGCCAGCAGCGAATCGGAGGATACGCAGTATTTT; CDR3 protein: CASSESEDTQYF
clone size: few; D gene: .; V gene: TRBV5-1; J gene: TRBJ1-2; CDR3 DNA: TGCGCCAGCAGCAGGGACAACCCATCACTCTATGGCTACACCTTC; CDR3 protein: CASSRDNPSLYGYTF
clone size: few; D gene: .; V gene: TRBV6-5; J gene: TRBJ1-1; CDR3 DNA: TGTGCCAGCAGTTCCAAAGGGGGGGATATGAACACTGAAGCTTTCTTT; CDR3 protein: CASSSKGGDMNTEAFF
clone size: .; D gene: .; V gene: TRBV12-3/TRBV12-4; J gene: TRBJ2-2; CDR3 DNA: TGTGCCAGCAGTTTGGTTGTTCCCGGGGAGCTGTTTTTT; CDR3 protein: CASSLVVPGELFF
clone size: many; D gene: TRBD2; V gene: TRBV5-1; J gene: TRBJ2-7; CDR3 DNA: TGCGCCAGCAGCCGAGGTACGGGGGGGAGTTCCGAGCAGTACTTC; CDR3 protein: CASSRGTGGSSEQYF
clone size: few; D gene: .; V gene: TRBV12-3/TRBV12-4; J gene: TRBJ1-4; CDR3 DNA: TGTGCCAGCAGCAAAGCCCCGGGTGAAAAACTGTTTTTT; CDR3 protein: CASSKAPGEKLFF
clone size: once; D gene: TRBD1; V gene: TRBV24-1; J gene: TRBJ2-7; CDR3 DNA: TGTGCCACCAGTGATTCTGGACAGGGCCCTGCCAACGAGCAGTACTTC; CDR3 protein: CATSDSGQGPANEQYF
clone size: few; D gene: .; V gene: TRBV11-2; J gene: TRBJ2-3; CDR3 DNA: TGTGCCAGCAGCGGACCACGACTAGATACGCAGTATTTT; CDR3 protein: CASSGPRLDTQYF
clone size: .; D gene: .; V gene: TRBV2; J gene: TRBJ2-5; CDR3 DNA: TGTGCCAGCAGTGAGGGTTTCGGCACTCAAGAGACCCAGTACTTC; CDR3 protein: CASSEGFGTQETQYF
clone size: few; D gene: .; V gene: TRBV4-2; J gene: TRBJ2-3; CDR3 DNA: TGTGCCAGCAGCCAAGAACGGAGCACAGATACGCAGTATTTT; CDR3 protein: CASSQERSTDTQYF
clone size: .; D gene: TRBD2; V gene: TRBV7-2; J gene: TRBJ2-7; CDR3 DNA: TGTGCCAGCAGCTCTCTGCTGGCAGCGGGACGGAGCTCCTACGAGCAGTACTTC; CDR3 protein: CASSSLLAAGRSSYEQYF
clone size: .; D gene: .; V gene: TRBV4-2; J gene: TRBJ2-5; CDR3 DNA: TGTGCCAGCAGCATACCCGGTGAGGCTTCGGGGGAGACCCAGTACTTC; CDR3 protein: CASSIPGEASGETQYF
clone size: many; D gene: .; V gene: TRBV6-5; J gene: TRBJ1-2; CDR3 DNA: TGTGCCAGCAGTTACCCGTCGGGGTCCTATGGCTACACCTTC; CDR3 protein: CASSYPSGSYGYTF
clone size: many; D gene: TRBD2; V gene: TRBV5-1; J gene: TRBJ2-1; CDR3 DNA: TGCGCCAGCAGCCAAAGCGGGGGGCCCTACAATGAGCAGTTCTTC; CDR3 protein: CASSQSGGPYNEQFF
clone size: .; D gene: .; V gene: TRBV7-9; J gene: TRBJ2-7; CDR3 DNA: TGTGCCAGCAGCCGAACCGACCTTTCCTACGAGCAGTACTTC; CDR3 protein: CASSRTDLSYEQYF
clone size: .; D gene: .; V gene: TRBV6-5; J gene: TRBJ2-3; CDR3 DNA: TGTGCCAGCATGCTACCGGCGGGAGATACGCAGTATTTT; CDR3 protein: CASMLPAGDTQYF
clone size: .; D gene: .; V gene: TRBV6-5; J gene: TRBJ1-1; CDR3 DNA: TGTGCCAGCAGTTATGACCACCCGAGCACTGAAGCTTTCTTT; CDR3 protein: CASSYDHPSTEAFF
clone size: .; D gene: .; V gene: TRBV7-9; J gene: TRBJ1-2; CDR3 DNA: TGTGCCAGCAGCCAACCTGGAGCGAACCCCTATGGCTACACCTTC; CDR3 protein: CASSQPGANPYGYTF
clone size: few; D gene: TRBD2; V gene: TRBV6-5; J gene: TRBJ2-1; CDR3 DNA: TGTGCCAGCCTACCCTCTAGCGGGAGGGGACAGGAGCAGTTCTTC; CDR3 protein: CASLPSSGRGQEQFF
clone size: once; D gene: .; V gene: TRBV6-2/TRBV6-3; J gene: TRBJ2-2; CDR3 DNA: TGTGCCAGCAGTTACCTCGTGGCTAGCGACGGGGCCGGGGAGCTGTTTTTT; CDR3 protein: CASSYLVASDGAGELFF
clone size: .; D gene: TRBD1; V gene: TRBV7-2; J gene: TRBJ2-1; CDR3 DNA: TGTGCCACCTGGGGTCCCAGGGGGCGAGGTGAGCAGTTCTTC; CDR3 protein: CATWGPRGRGEQFF
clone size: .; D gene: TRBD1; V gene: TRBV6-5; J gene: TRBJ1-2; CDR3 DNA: TGTACCAGCAGTTACTCGGGACAGGGGCGCGGCTACACCTTC; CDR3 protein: CTSSYSGQGRGYTF
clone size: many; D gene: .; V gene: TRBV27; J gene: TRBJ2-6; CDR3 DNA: TGTGCCAGCAGTTTTATAGGTGGGGCCAACGTCCTGACTTTC; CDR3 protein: CASSFIGGANVLTF
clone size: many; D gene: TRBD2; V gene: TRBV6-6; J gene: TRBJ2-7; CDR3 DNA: TGTGCCAGCGGACTAGCGGGAGACGAGCAGTACTTC; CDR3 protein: CASGLAGDEQYF
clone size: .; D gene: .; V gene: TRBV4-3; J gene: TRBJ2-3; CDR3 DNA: TGCGCCAGCAGCCAAGATTACGTGGGAGGGGGGGCAGATACGCAGTATTTT; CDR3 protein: CASSQDYVGGGADTQYF
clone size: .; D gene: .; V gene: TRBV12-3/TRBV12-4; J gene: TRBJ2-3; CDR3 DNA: TGTGCCAGCACCCTGAGAGGGGTTTCGGATACGCAGTATTTT; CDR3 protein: CASTLRGVSDTQYF
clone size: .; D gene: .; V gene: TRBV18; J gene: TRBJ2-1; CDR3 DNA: TGTGCCAGCTCACGAATGCGGGACAATGGGCAGTTCTTC; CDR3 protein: CASSRMRDNGQFF
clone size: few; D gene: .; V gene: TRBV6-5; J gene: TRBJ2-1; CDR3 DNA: TGTGCCAGCCTTGGGACTGCTGACAATGAGCAGTTCTTC; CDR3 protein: CASLGTADNEQFF
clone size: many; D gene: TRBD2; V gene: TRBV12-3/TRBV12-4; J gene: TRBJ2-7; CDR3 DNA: TGTGCCAGCAGTTTGGCGACTAGCCCCTACGAGCAGTACTTC; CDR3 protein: CASSLATSPYEQYF
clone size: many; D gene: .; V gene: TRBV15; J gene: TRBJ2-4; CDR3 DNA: TGTGCCACCAGCAGAGATGGAAGGGCCTCAAACATTCAGTACTTC; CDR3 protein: CATSRDGRASNIQYF
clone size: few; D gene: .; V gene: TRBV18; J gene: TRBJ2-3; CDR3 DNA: TGTGCCAGCTCACCACAGGGGATAGGAGATACGCAGTATTTT; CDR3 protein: CASSPQGIGDTQYF
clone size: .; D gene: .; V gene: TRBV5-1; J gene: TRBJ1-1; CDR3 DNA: TGCGCCAGCAGCGCCGTGACAGTTATGAACACTGAAGCTTTCTTT; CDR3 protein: CASSAVTVMNTEAFF